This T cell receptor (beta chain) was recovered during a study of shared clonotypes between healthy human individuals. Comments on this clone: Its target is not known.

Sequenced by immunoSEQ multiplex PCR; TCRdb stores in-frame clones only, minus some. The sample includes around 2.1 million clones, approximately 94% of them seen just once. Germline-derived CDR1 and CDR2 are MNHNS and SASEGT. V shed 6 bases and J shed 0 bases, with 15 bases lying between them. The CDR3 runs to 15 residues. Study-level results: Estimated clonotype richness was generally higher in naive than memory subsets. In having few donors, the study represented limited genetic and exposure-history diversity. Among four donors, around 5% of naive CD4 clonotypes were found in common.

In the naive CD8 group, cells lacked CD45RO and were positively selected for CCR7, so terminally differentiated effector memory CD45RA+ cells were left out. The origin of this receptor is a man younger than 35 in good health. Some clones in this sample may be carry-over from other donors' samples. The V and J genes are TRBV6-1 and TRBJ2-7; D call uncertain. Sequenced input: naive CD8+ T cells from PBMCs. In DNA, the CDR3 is TGTGCCAGCAGGGGCGCAGGCACCAACTCCTACGAGCAGTACTTC. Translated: CASRGAGTNSYEQYF.